Detailed here is one T cell receptor (beta chain). Antigen: not known. The assay was immunoSEQ multiplex PCR, and TCRdb's table has in-frame clones only and misses some. In the table there are millions of clones, around 90% of which are singletons. The V gene lost 5 bases and the J gene lost 8 bases, with 19 bases spanning the gap. In germline, CDR1 is SGHRS, CDR2 YFSETQ. This CDR3 has 15 residues. This specimen belongs to a study of shared clonotypes between healthy human individuals. Study-wide points: Researchers sampled only blood; tissue repertoires likely differ.

This TCR derives from a young man in good health. The chain recombines TRBV5-1 with TRBJ1-4; no clear D gene. Sample: naive CD4+ T cells sorted from blood. This sample's subset: CD45RA+ positively selected. CDR3 sequence reads: CASSQAGFSIEKLFF. The CDR3 nucleotides are TGCGCCAGCAGTCAAGCCGGGTTTTCCATCGAAAAACTGTTTTTT.